The T cell receptor (beta chain) described here comes from a study of blood T cell repertoires in COVID-19. Study information: Specimens from acute and convalescent COVID-19 originated in the United States, Italy and Spain.

Study processing details: From reference gene primer amplification, estimates of nucleated cell counts were derived. Here immunoSEQ multiplex PCR was the method, and the copy in TCRdb shows in-frame clones only, minus some. D and trimming were read from the DNA, whereas the V and J calls and clone size are those reported in that table. The sample has fewer than 400,000 clones; roughly 90% are singletons. J gave up 9 bases and V 5 bases, and 6 bases lay outside the gene matches. The CDR3 runs to 14 residues. CDR1 is SGHVS and CDR2 is FQNEAQ in the germline V gene. Clinical history as reported by participants underpinned cohort assignment.

This chain joins TRBV7-8 and TRBJ1-6, with 8 bases aligning to TRBD1. The TCR was taken from a woman aged 25 to 39 who had been exposed to COVID-19. Sequenced: PBMCs or T cells enriched from blood (not recorded which). The CDR3 loop is CASSTGGASSPLHF. CDR3 bases: TGTGCCAGCAGCACAGGGGGGGCCTCTTCACCCCTCCACTTT.